A single sample gave rise to the 28 T cell receptor beta chains below, sequenced in a study of blood T cell repertoires in COVID-19 (dated by TCRdb to 2018 to 2020). To prepare the library, the immunoSEQ multiplex PCR assay was applied. The immuneACCESS repertoire file appears here via TCRdb, limited to in-frame rearrangements. These files lack a portion of the clones; in checked studies, under half of the deficit traces to unresolved V genes, and the cause of the others is not known. The sample data list 490,000 or so clones, and 85% to 90% of these were observed just once. Roughly 1.9% of the sample goes to the ten largest clones. The specimen sequenced was PBMCs or T cells enriched from blood (not recorded which). All receptors come from a woman aged 40 to 50 who had recovered from COVID-19.

The chain employs TRBV9 and TRBJ2-2; 7 nucleotides align to TRBD1. This CDR3 spans 15 amino acids. Germline loops: CDR1 SGDLS, CDR2 YYNGEE. Trimming at V came to 0 bases and at J to 3 bases, leaving 2 bases not matched to a gene. The CDR3 nucleotides read TGTGCCAGCAGCGTAGTGCAGGGGGACACCGGGGAGCTGTTTTTT. Amino acids: CASSVVQGDTGELFF.

V is TRBV19 and J is TRBJ1-1, with 8 bases that match TRBD1. Trimming at V came to 5 bases and at J to 4 bases, leaving 3 bases not matched to a gene. Per germline, CDR1 LNHDA and CDR2 SQIVND (reference sequence). The CDR3 sequence is 13 residues long. The DNA for the CDR3 is TGTGCCAGTAGTCCCACAGGGGGCACTGAAGCTTTCTTT. Translating it yields CASSPTGGTEAFF. Based on the CDR3 plus reference TRBV19 and TRBJ1-1, the full variable domain is DGGITQSPKYLFRKEGQNVTLSCEQNLNHDAMYWYRQDPGQGLRLIYYSQIVNDFQKGDIAEGYSVSREKKESFPLTVTSAQKNPTAFYLCASSPTGGTEAFFGQGTRLTVV.

This clone was counted between two and nine times. J is TRBJ1-2 and V is TRBV5-4; D may be TRBD1 (5 bases). This CDR3 has 12 amino acids. Germline values: CDR1 SGHNT, CDR2 YYREEE (reference sequence). V lost 3 bases and J lost 6, with 9 bases in between. The CDR3: CASSSQGDGYTF. CDR3 nucleotides: TGTGCCAGCAGCTCCCAGGGCGATGGCTACACCTTC.

This clone was seen once. V usage is TRBV11-2 and J usage is TRBJ2-3; 8 nucleotides align to TRBD1. The CDR3 extends over 16 amino acids. Trimming cost V 4 bases and J 5 bases; bases outside gene matches: 11. CDR1 and CDR2 from the germline V gene are SGHAT and FQNNGV. The CDR3 nucleotides read TGTGCCAGCAGCTCAATACATGACAGGGGCAGAGATACGCAGTATTTT. Translating it yields CASSSIHDRGRDTQYF.

The chain joins TRBV10-2 to TRBJ1-1, with D possibly TRBD1 on 6 matching bases. Trimming removed 0 bases from V and 1 base from J, with 15 bases in between. The CDR3 loop spans 17 amino acids. CDR1 and CDR2 from the germline V gene are WSHSY and SAAADI. The CDR3 region is CASSESQWGGWNTEAFF. CDR3 nucleotides: TGCGCCAGCAGTGAGTCGCAGTGGGGGGGCTGGAACACTGAAGCTTTCTTT.

The J gene is TRBJ1-3, the V gene TRBV18; D is unresolved. This CDR3 has 12 amino acids. Germline lookup yields CDR1 KGHSH and CDR2 LQKENI. V was shortened by 0 bases and J by 8 bases, with 5 bases between the two germline ends. The CDR3 is CASSPPLDTIYF. The DNA of the CDR3 is TGTGCCAGCTCACCACCCCTTGACACCATATATTTT. Combining the CDR3 with reference TRBV18 and TRBJ1-3 gives the whole variable domain NAGVMQNPRHLVRRRGQEARLRCSPMKGHSHVYWYRQLPEEGLKFMVYLQKENIIDESGMPKERFSAEFPKEGPSILRIQQVVRGDSAAYFCASSPPLDTIYFGEGSWLTVV.

The gene calls are TRBV19 and TRBJ2-4, with D perhaps TRBD2 (6 bases). The ends were cut back, 5 bases at V and 6 bases at J, with 14 bases in the middle. The CDR3 has 14 amino acids. Germline V CDR1 and CDR2: LNHDA, SQIVND (reference sequence). The CDR3 DNA follows: TGTGCCAGTAGTGTGACTAGTCTCGCAAACATTCAGTACTTC. It is translated as CASSVTSLANIQYF.

This clone has a handful of counts. This chain links TRBV23-1 with TRBJ1-4; 7 nucleotides match TRBD1. TRBV23-1 belongs to the ORF category, with a function that is uncertain. The CDR3 totals 13 residues. The V segment lost 8 bases and the J segment 6 bases; nucleotides outside the gene matches: 6. The CDR3 DNA sequence: TGCGCCAGCGGGCTCAGGGGGGATGAAAAACTGTTTTTT. It encodes CASGLRGDEKLFF.

The chain recombines TRBV19 with TRBJ1-6; 10 positions match TRBD1. The V gene end was trimmed by 5 bases and the J gene end by 6 bases; junction bases not matched to a gene: 13. The CDR3 has 18 amino acids. The germline CDR1 and CDR2 sequences are LNHDA and SQIVND (reference sequence). The CDR3 region is CASSVRSGQGNFNSPLHF. CDR3 nucleotides: TGTGCCAGTAGTGTGCGCTCGGGACAGGGGAATTTTAATTCACCCCTCCACTTT.

CDR3: CAGTRGLNEKLFF. For the CDR3, the DNA is TGTGCCGGCACCAGGGGGCTTAATGAAAAACTGTTTTTT. This chain uses TRBV2 with TRBJ1-4; TRBD1 matches at 8 bases. The CDR3 loop spans 13 amino acids. J gave up 4 bases and V 11 bases, and 6 bases lay outside the gene matches. CDR1 and CDR2 from the germline V gene are SNHLY and FYNNEI. Full variable domain (outside the CDR3, taken from reference TRBV2 and TRBJ1-4): EPEVTQTPSHQVTQMGQEVILRCVPISNHLYFYWYRQILGQKVEFLVSFYNNEISEKSEIFDDQFSVERPDGSNFTLKIRSTKLEDSAMYFCAGTRGLNEKLFFGSGTQLSVL.

V and J are TRBV5-1 and TRBJ2-1; the D gene is possibly TRBD2 (5 bases). Germline V lookup: CDR1 SGHRS, CDR2 YFSETQ. Trimming took 1 base from V and 5 from J, leaving 13 bases between them. CDR3 length equals 15 residues. DNA of the CDR3: TGCGCCAGCAGCTTGAGCGGTTCGAGGCACAATGAGCAGTTCTTC. Translating gives CASSLSGSRHNEQFF. Looking up the rest from reference TRBV5-1 and TRBJ2-1 gives the full variable domain: KAGVTQTPRYLIKTRGQQVTLSCSPISGHRSVSWYQQTPGQGLQFLFEYFSETQRNKGNFPGRFSGRQFSNSRSEMNVSTLELGDSALYLCASSLSGSRHNEQFFGPGTRLTVL.

The rearrangement uses TRBV7-6 and TRBJ2-4; unclear D gene. The CDR3 is made up of 16 amino acids. Trimming stripped 5 bases from V and 0 bases from J, with 14 bases between. Germline CDR1 and CDR2: SGHVS and FNYEAQ. The CDR3 sequence: CASSPRPDLAKNIQYF. The CDR3 region has the DNA TGTGCCAGCAGCCCTAGGCCAGACCTAGCCAAAAACATTCAGTACTTC.

The rearrangement uses TRBV10-1 and TRBJ1-1, with D possibly matching TRBD1 (5 bases). CDR1 and CDR2 (germline): WNHNN, SYGVQD (reference sequence). The CDR3 contains 14 residues. Trimming took 4 bases from V and 3 from J, leaving 12 bases between them. CDR3 DNA sequence: TGCGCCAGCAGTGTGCGGGGGGTCGACACTGAAGCTTTCTTT. Amino acid sequence: CASSVRGVDTEAFF.

This chain uses TRBV13 with TRBJ1-1; a weak D match, TRBD1 (6 bases). The germline V and J ends were trimmed by 3 bases and 1 base, with 12 bases remaining between them. This CDR3 comprises 15 residues. Looked up from germline, CDR1 is PRHDT and CDR2 is FYEKMQ (reference sequence). CDR3: CASSFMGAENTEAFF. CDR3 DNA: TGTGCCAGCAGCTTCATGGGGGCTGAGAACACTGAAGCTTTCTTT.

The rearrangement uses TRBV12-3 or TRBV12-4 and TRBJ2-1; a weak D match, TRBD2 (5 bases). The CDR3 contains 13 residues. The V and J ends lost 2 bases and 9 bases respectively, with 11 bases between them. CDR3 residues: CASSLRAASEQFF. CDR3 in DNA: TGTGCCAGCAGTTTAAGAGCGGCCAGTGAGCAGTTCTTC.

The J gene is TRBJ1-2, the V gene TRBV6-2 or TRBV6-3; D is perhaps TRBD1 (5 bases). This CDR3 is 16 amino acids long. Germline CDR1 MNHEY, CDR2 SVGEGT. V lost 6 bases, J lost 2 bases, and 19 bases lay in between. The DNA for the CDR3 is TGTGCCAGCAGCCACATTCGGGGGGAGGCGAACTATGGCTACACCTTC. Residues: CASSHIRGEANYGYTF.

J is TRBJ2-3 and V is TRBV5-1; 10 nucleotides align to TRBD2. CDR3 size: 14 residues. The V gene's germline CDR1 is SGHRS and CDR2 YFSETQ. Germline trimming cut 7 bases from V and 4 bases from J; bases unmatched to any gene: 6. The CDR3 region is CASRASGSPDTQYF. CDR3 DNA sequence: TGCGCCAGCCGTGCTAGCGGGAGCCCAGATACGCAGTATTTT.

This clone appeared a few times. This sample includes further DNA sequences coding for the same CDR3. This sequence joins TRBV7-2 and TRBJ2-3, with D hard to call. There are 13 residues in the CDR3. Trimming stripped 2 bases from V and 6 bases from J, with 9 bases between. In germline, CDR1 is SGHTA, CDR2 FQGNSA. CDR3 DNA: TGTGCCAGCAGCTTAAACCCCGGGGATACGCAGTATTTT. Translation gives CASSLNPGDTQYF. The whole variable domain, filled in from reference TRBV7-2 and TRBJ2-3, reads GAGVSQSPSNKVTEKGKDVELRCDPISGHTALYWYRQSLGQGLEFLIYFQGNSAPDKSGLPSDRFSAERTGGSVSTLTIQRTQQEDSAVYLCASSLNPGDTQYFGPGTRLTVL.

The chain uses TRBV6-2 or TRBV6-3 and TRBJ1-1, with D perhaps TRBD1 (5 bases). The V end was cut by 4 bases, the J end by 3 bases, with 15 bases between. CDR3 length: 15 amino acids. Germline-derived CDR1 and CDR2 are MNHEY and SVGEGT. This CDR3 reads CASSSQGGDYTEAFF. CDR3 in DNA: TGTGCCAGCAGTTCTCAGGGAGGAGACTACACTGAAGCTTTCTTT.

The V call is TRBV19, the J call TRBJ2-1; 12 bases agree with TRBD2. V was pared by 1 base and J by 7 bases, with 5 bases of the junction left unmatched. Germline V gene sequence: CDR1 LNHDA, CDR2 SQIVND (reference sequence). This CDR3 contains 16 residues. The chain's CDR3 is CASSIATSGRGNEQFF. DNA for the CDR3: TGTGCCAGTAGTATAGCGACTAGCGGGAGAGGAAATGAGCAGTTCTTC.

This chain connects TRBV6-5 to TRBJ1-3, with a tentative D call TRBD1 (6 bases). The V end was cut by 6 bases, the J end by 2 bases, with 14 bases between. This CDR3 is built from 15 residues. Germline V lookup: CDR1 MNHEY, CDR2 SVGAGI. The CDR3 loop is CASSESTGTGNTIYF. DNA of the CDR3: TGTGCCAGCAGCGAGAGTACAGGGACTGGAAACACCATATATTTT.

The CDR3 DNA is TGCGCCAGCAGCTTAGGACAGGGACACTATGGCTACACCTTC. This encodes CASSLGQGHYGYTF. V and J are TRBV5-1 and TRBJ1-2; 8 bases agree with TRBD1. J gave up 3 bases and V 2 bases, and 3 bases lay outside the gene matches. The germline V gene encodes CDR1 SGHRS and CDR2 YFSETQ. The CDR3 covers 14 residues.

Here the CDR3 reads CAISEDNEGGYGYTF. CDR3 in DNA: TGTGCCATCAGTGAGGACAACGAGGGGGGGTATGGCTACACCTTC. V is TRBV10-3 and J is TRBJ1-2; possible D gene TRBD1, 6 bases. Germline V gene data show CDR1 as ENHRY and CDR2 as SYGVKD. V gave up 2 bases and J gave up 5 bases, with 15 bases separating them. The CDR3 runs 15 residues.

The sample holds a few counts of this clone. V and J are TRBV7-2 and TRBJ1-3, with D unclear. The CDR3 spans 14 residues. Germline V CDR1 and CDR2: SGHTA, FQGNSA. Trimming pared 2 bases from V and 8 bases from J, leaving 13 bases between. The CDR3 bases are TGTGCCAGCAGCTTACCCGAGGTTAGAGACACCATATATTTT. Translated, it gives CASSLPEVRDTIYF.

The rearrangement links TRBV27 to TRBJ1-2; 9 bases align to TRBD1. Germline V gene lookup returns CDR1 MNHEY and CDR2 SMNVEV (reference sequence). The CDR3 consists of 17 residues. The ends lost 5 bases at V and 2 bases at J; junction bases unmatched: 12. The CDR3 region is CASSADRGTIRNYGYTF. The DNA for the CDR3 is TGTGCCAGCAGTGCTGACAGGGGGACAATCAGGAACTATGGCTACACCTTC.

This chain joins TRBV7-9 and TRBJ1-2; D perhaps matches TRBD1 (5 bases). The CDR3 has 14 amino acids. Germline V gene data show CDR1 as SEHNR and CDR2 as FQNEAQ (reference sequence). V was trimmed by 3 bases and J by 8 bases, leaving 16 bases between them. The CDR3 region has the DNA TGTGCCAGCAGCTTCGTGGGGCTCCGACAGGGCTACACCTTC. Protein product: CASSFVGLRQGYTF.

The V gene is TRBV4-3, the J gene TRBJ1-2, with D tentatively TRBD1 (6 bases). The V end lost 0 bases, the J end lost 4 bases, and 21 bases lay between the germline ends. This CDR3 comprises 18 residues. Germline V gives CDR1 LGHNA, CDR2 YSLEER. The CDR3 protein is CASSQEVEEKEGGYGYTF. The CDR3 DNA follows: TGCGCCAGCAGCCAAGAAGTGGAGGAAAAGGAAGGGGGCTATGGCTACACCTTC.

The chain combines TRBV10-1 with TRBJ1-1; a possible D gene is TRBD1 (5 bases). V lost 4 bases and J 7 bases, leaving 10 bases between the germline ends. This CDR3 is built from 12 residues. Germline CDR1 reads WNHNN; CDR2 reads SYGVQD (reference sequence). DNA of the CDR3: TGCGCCAGCAGTGCCCAGGGCGGTGAAGCTTTCTTT. This encodes CASSAQGGEAFF.